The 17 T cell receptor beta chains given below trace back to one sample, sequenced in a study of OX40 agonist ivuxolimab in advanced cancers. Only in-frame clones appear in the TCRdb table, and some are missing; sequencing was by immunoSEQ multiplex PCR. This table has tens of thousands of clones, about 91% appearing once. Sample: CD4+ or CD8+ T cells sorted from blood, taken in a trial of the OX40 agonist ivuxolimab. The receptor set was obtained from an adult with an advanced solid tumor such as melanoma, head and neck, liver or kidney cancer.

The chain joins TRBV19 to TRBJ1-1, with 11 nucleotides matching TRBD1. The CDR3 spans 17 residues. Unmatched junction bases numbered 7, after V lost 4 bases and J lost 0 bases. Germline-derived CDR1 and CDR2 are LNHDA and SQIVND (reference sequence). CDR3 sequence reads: CASSRPGQGDVNTEAFF. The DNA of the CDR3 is TGTGCCAGTAGTAGACCGGGACAGGGGGACGTGAACACTGAAGCTTTCTTT.

CDR3 nucleotides: TGTGCCAGCAGCGGCGACGGGCAGCCCCAGCATTTT. Its translation: CASSGDGQPQHF. The chain has TRBV28 and TRBJ1-5, with D hard to call. V was pared by 6 bases and J by 7 bases, with 10 bases between. CDR3 length equals 12 residues. From germline, CDR1 is MDHEN and CDR2 SYDVKM. Together with reference TRBV28 and TRBJ1-5, the CDR3 gives the full variable domain: DVKVTQSSRYLVKRTGEKVFLECVQDMDHENMFWYRQDPGLGLRLIYFSYDVKMKEKGDIPEGYSVSREKKERFSLILESASTNQTSMYLCASSGDGQPQHFGDGTRLSIL.

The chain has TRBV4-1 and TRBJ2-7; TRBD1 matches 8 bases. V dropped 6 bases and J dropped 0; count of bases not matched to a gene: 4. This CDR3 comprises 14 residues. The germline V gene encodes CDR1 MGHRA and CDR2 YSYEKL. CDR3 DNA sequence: TGCGCCAGCAGGCGGACAGGGACCTCCTACGAGCAGTACTTC. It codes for CASRRTGTSYEQYF.

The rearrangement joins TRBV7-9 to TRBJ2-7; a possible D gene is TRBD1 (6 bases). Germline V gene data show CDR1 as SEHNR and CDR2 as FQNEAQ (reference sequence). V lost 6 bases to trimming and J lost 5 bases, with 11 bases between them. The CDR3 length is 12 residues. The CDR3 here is CASRGTTNEQYF. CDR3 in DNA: TGTGCCAGCAGGGGGACAACAAACGAGCAGTACTTC.

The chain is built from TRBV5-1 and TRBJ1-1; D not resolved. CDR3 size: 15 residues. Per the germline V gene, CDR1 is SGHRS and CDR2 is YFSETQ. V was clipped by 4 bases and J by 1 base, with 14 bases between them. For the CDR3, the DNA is TGCGCCAGCAGCGGCCCGGACGCCGGGAACACTGAAGCTTTCTTT. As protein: CASSGPDAGNTEAFF.

The CDR3 loop is CASSLVETANTEAFF. The CDR3 bases are TGTGCCAGCAGCTTAGTAGAAACCGCGAACACTGAAGCTTTCTTT. J is TRBJ1-1 and V is TRBV11-2; D is ambiguous. Germline V gene lookup returns CDR1 SGHAT and CDR2 FQNNGV. This CDR3 is built from 15 residues. The germline V and J ends were trimmed by 1 base and 1 base, with 10 bases remaining between them.

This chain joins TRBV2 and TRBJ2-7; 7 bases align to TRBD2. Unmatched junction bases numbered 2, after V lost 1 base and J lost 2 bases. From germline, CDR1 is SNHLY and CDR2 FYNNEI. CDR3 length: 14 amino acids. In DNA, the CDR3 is TGTGCCAGCAGTGAAGAGGGAGGGACCTACGAGCAGTACTTC. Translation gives CASSEEGGTYEQYF. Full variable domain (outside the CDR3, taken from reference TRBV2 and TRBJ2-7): EPEVTQTPSHQVTQMGQEVILRCVPISNHLYFYWYRQILGQKVEFLVSFYNNEISEKSEIFDDQFSVERPDGSNFTLKIRSTKLEDSAMYFCASSEEGGTYEQYFGPGTRLTVT.

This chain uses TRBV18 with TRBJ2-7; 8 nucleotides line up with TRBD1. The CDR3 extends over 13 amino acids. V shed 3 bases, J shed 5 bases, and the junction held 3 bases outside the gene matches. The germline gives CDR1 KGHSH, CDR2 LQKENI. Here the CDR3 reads CASSPGQVHEQYF. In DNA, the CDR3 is TGTGCCAGCTCACCGGGACAGGTCCACGAGCAGTACTTC.

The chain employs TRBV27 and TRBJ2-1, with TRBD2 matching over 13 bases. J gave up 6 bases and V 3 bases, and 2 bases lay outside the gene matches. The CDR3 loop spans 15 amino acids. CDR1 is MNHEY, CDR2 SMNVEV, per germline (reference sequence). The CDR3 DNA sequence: TGTGCCAGCAGTTTTACTAGCGGGGGGGCCAATGAGCAGTTCTTC. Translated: CASSFTSGGANEQFF.

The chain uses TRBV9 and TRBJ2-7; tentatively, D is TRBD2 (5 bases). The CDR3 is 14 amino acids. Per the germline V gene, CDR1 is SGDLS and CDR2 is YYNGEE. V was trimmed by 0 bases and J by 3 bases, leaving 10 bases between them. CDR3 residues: CASSVGGRGYEQYF. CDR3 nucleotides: TGTGCCAGCAGCGTAGGAGGGCGCGGCTACGAGCAGTACTTC.

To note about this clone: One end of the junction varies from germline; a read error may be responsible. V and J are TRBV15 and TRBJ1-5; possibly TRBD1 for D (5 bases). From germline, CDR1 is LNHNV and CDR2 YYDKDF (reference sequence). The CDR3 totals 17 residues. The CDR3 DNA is TGTGCCACCAGCGGAGATCTTGGGGGAAGTAGCAATCAGCCCCAGCATTTT. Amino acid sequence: CATSGDLGGSSNQPQHF.

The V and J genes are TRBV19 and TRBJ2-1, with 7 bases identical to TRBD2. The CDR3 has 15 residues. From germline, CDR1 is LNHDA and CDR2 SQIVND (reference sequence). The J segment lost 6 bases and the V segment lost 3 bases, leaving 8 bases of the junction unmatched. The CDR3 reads CASSIGLVVGNEQFF. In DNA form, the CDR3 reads TGTGCCAGTAGTATTGGACTAGTGGTAGGCAATGAGCAGTTCTTC.

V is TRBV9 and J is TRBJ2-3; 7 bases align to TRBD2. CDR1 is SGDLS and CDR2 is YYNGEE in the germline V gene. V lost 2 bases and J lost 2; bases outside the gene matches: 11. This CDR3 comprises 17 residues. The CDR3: CASSVQNHGGYTDTQYF. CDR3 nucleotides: TGTGCCAGCAGCGTCCAAAACCACGGGGGGTACACAGATACGCAGTATTTT.

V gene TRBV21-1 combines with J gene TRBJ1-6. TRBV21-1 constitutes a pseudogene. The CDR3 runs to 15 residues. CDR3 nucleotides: TGTGCCAGCCCGGAGCCGGGACGAGTTAATTCACCCCTCCACTTT. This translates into CASPEPGRVNSPLHF.

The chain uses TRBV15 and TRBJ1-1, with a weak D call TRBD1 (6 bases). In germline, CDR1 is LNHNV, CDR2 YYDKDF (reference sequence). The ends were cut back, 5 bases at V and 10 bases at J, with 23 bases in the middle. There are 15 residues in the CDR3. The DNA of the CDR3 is TGTGCCACCAGCGGAAGTGATACCCTAAGGGGGAGAGCTTTCTTT. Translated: CATSGSDTLRGRAFF.

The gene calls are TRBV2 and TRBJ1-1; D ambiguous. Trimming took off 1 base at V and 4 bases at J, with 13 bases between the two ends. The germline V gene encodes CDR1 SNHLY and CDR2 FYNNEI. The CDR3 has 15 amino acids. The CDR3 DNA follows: TGTGCCAGCAGTGAAGGCGCCTACGTGGCCACTGAAGCTTTCTTT. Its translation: CASSEGAYVATEAFF.

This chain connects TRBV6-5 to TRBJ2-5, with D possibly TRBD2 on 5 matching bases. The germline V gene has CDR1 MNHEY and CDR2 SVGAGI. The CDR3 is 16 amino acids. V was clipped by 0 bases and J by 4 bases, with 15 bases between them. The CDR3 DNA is TGTGCCAGCAGTTACTCCGGGGTAACCAGTGGAGAGACCCAGTACTTC. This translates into CASSYSGVTSGETQYF.